The 29 T cell receptor beta chains reported below all come from one sample, sequenced in a study of CD8 T cells in ankylosing spondylitis. Study-level results: Ankylosing spondylitis blood appeared to carry a characteristic TCR beta motif of roughly 8 highly homologous variants.

For these receptors, no antigen is known. TCRdb re-analysed the 5' RACE reads in MiXCR, keeping a single row per CDR3 protein. In the table there are just under 550,000 distinct CDR3 sequences, about 13% of which are singletons. Material for sequencing was blood, either unsorted or a sorted T cell fraction (not recorded which). The source is a male donor with ankylosing spondylitis.

The table lists this clonotype with a few counts. J is TRBJ2-1 and V is TRBV7-9; D gene uncertain. Between the trimmed V and J ends, which lost 5 bases and 5 bases, there was a span of 10 bases. This CDR3 has 13 residues. CDR1 and CDR2 (germline): SEHNR, FQNEAQ (reference sequence). CDR3 nucleotides: TGTGCCAGCAGCCGATCTGGAAACAATGAGCAGTTCTTC. The encoded protein is CASSRSGNNEQFF.

This clonotype turned up a few times. V is TRBV10-3 and J is TRBJ2-7, with 7 bases fitting TRBD1. Germline CDR1 reads ENHRY; CDR2 reads SYGVKD. CDR3 length: 12 residues. V gave up 4 bases and J gave up 5 bases; unmatched junction bases: 2. The CDR3 loop is CAISGGQNEQYF. Written as DNA, the CDR3 is TGTGCCATCAGTGGGGGACAGAACGAGCAGTACTTC.

The rearrangement uses TRBV15 and TRBJ1-5; no clear D gene. This CDR3 is built from 14 residues. With 0 bases removed from V and 0 bases from J, the gap between germline ends came to 3 bases. Germline CDR1 and CDR2: LNHNV and YYDKDF (reference sequence). The DNA for the CDR3 is TGTGCCACCAGCAGAGAGGTTAGCAATCAGCCCCAGCATTTT. Translating gives CATSREVSNQPQHF.

This clonotype came up a few times. The gene calls are TRBV6-5 and TRBJ2-1, with TRBD2 identical over 8 bases. Trimming cost V 0 bases and J 6 bases; bases outside gene matches: 4. The germline V gene encodes CDR1 MNHEY and CDR2 SVGAGI. This CDR3 is 15 amino acids long. The CDR3 nucleotides are TGTGCCAGCAGTTACTCCGGGACTAGTTCCAATGAGCAGTTCTTC. The encoded protein is CASSYSGTSSNEQFF.

This clonotype was detected only a few times. This chain links TRBV5-6 with TRBJ2-1; D is unclear. Trimming cost V 1 base and J 9 bases, with 11 bases left between them. This CDR3 comprises 13 residues. Per the germline V gene, CDR1 is SGHDT and CDR2 is YYEEEE. The CDR3 here is CASSLKAAIEQFF. DNA for the CDR3: TGTGCCAGCAGCTTGAAGGCCGCGATTGAGCAGTTCTTC.

The chain links TRBV6-1 to TRBJ2-1; TRBD1 matches at 9 bases. J gave up 10 bases and V 8 bases, and 9 bases lay outside the gene matches. The CDR3 spans 13 residues. The germline V gene encodes CDR1 MNHNS and CDR2 SASEGT. CDR3 nucleotides: TGTGCCAGCCGTGGGACAGGGTCGGGCGAGCAGTTCTTC. The encoded protein is CASRGTGSGEQFF.

This clonotype was counted only a few times. This chain joins TRBV24-1 and TRBJ2-3; TRBD1 might be the D (7 bases). Trimming cost V 8 bases and J 4 bases, with 18 bases left between them. The CDR3 totals 15 residues. The germline CDR1 and CDR2 sequences are KGHDR and SFDVKD. CDR3 in amino acids: CATTRGGGNADTQYF. CDR3 nucleotides: TGTGCCACCACGCGAGGGGGCGGGAACGCAGATACGCAGTATTTT.

The chain is built from TRBV20-1 and TRBJ2-1; 9 nucleotides line up with TRBD2. V lost 1 base to trimming and J lost 9 bases; unmatched junction nucleotides: 10. This CDR3 has 15 residues. The germline gives CDR1 DFQATT, CDR2 SNEGSKA (reference sequence). The CDR3: CSARVVAGAPGEQFF. DNA for the CDR3: TGCAGTGCTAGAGTAGTAGCGGGAGCGCCGGGTGAGCAGTTCTTC.

V usage is TRBV11-3 and J usage is TRBJ2-5; D uncertain. In germline, CDR1 is SGHNT, CDR2 YENEEA. The CDR3 has 16 amino acids. Trimming stripped 5 bases from V and 7 bases from J, with 23 bases between. This CDR3 is CASSPRVALRLGTQYF. CDR3 in DNA: TGTGCCAGCAGCCCCCGGGTTGCCTTACGTTTAGGGACCCAGTACTTC.

This clonotype came up a few times. This chain joins TRBV2 and TRBJ2-7; no reliable D call. The CDR3 is 13 amino acids. The germline V gene encodes CDR1 SNHLY and CDR2 FYNNEI. V gave up 7 bases and J gave up 3 bases, with 13 bases separating them. The CDR3 DNA is TGTGCCAGCATGGGAAAGACTTTCTACGAGCAGTACTTC. Its translation: CASMGKTFYEQYF.

Only a few counts were recorded for this clonotype. The V and J genes are TRBV13 and TRBJ2-2; 12 bases agree with TRBD2. The junction had 5 bases not matched to a gene; V was cut back by 5 bases and J by 7 bases. The V gene's germline CDR1 is PRHDT and CDR2 FYEKMQ (reference sequence). CDR3 length equals 15 residues. The CDR3 bases are TGTGCCAGCAGCCCCGGGACTAGCGGGCACGGGGAGCTGTTTTTT. Translated, it gives CASSPGTSGHGELFF.

J is TRBJ2-7 and V is TRBV5-1; TRBD1 might be the D (5 bases). Germline V gene sequence: CDR1 SGHRS, CDR2 YFSETQ. V shed 4 bases and J shed 4 bases, with 15 bases lying between them. The CDR3 totals 14 residues. The CDR3, as DNA: TGCGCCAGCAGCACTGGGGCAGGTCTATACGAGCAGTACTTC. This sequence encodes CASSTGAGLYEQYF.

This clonotype has a handful of counts. V usage is TRBV5-1 and J usage is TRBJ2-7, with a tentative D call TRBD1 (5 bases). V shed 3 bases and J shed 2 bases, with 15 bases lying between them. The CDR3 is made up of 15 amino acids. The germline gives CDR1 SGHRS, CDR2 YFSETQ. DNA for the CDR3: TGCGCCAGCAGCTCTGACAGTGATAGAGCCTACGAGCAGTACTTC. Its translation: CASSSDSDRAYEQYF.

Many counts were recorded for this clonotype. This chain joins TRBV3-1 and TRBJ2-5, with D perhaps assigned TRBD1 or TRBD2 (6 bases each). V lost 4 bases, J lost 2 bases, and 11 bases lay in between. CDR3 length: 14 residues. Germline CDR1 reads LGHDT; CDR2 reads YNNKEL (reference sequence). CDR3 in amino acids: CASSLQGGQETQYF. In nucleotides, the CDR3 is TGTGCCAGCAGCCTACAAGGGGGGCAAGAGACCCAGTACTTC.

In its sample, this clonotype was seen many times. The J gene is TRBJ2-1, the V gene TRBV5-1, with TRBD2 matching 13 bases. Unmatched junction bases numbered 9, after V lost 4 bases and J lost 8 bases. Per germline, CDR1 SGHRS and CDR2 YFSETQ. CDR3 length equals 16 residues. The CDR3, as DNA: TGCGCCAGCAGCCCTTGGACTAGCGGGAGTGGGGATGAGCAGTTCTTC. This sequence encodes CASSPWTSGSGDEQFF. Full variable domain (remainder filled in from reference TRBV5-1 and TRBJ2-1): KAGVTQTPRYLIKTRGQQVTLSCSPISGHRSVSWYQQTPGQGLQFLFEYFSETQRNKGNFPGRFSGRQFSNSRSEMNVSTLELGDSALYLCASSPWTSGSGDEQFFGPGTRLTVL.

This clonotype was detected only a few times. The chain joins TRBV11-1 to TRBJ2-1, with 11 bases fitting TRBD2. This CDR3 is built from 15 residues. With 5 bases clipped from V and 9 bases from J, the junction kept 9 bases outside the gene matches. Germline V gives CDR1 SGHAT, CDR2 FQDESV (reference sequence). CDR3 coding DNA: TGTGCCAGCAGCCGCGTGGATAGCGGGAGGGTTGAGCAGTTCTTC. It specifies CASSRVDSGRVEQFF.

The CDR3 loop is CASSSTGTSGNTIYF. CDR3 sequence (DNA): TGTGCCAGCAGTTCGACAGGGACCTCTGGAAACACCATATATTTT. The rearrangement links TRBV28 to TRBJ1-3; TRBD1 aligns across 7 bases. The V gene end was trimmed by 4 bases and the J gene end by 0 bases; junction bases not matched to a gene: 3. From germline, CDR1 is MDHEN and CDR2 SYDVKM. This CDR3 has 15 residues.

The chain carries TRBV6-1 and TRBJ2-3, with D uncertain. Trimming cost V 2 bases and J 4 bases, with 7 bases left between them. The CDR3 spans 13 residues. Germline CDR1 is MNHNS and CDR2 is SASEGT. For the CDR3, the DNA is TGTGCCAGCAGTGAATATGGGGCAGATACGCAGTATTTT. It codes for CASSEYGADTQYF.

The J gene is TRBJ1-2, the V gene TRBV3-1; D unresolved. The CDR3 is made up of 16 amino acids. Germline V CDR1 and CDR2: LGHDT, YNNKEL (reference sequence). Trimming pared 4 bases from V and 4 bases from J, leaving 19 bases between. CDR3 DNA: TGTGCCAGCAGCCCTTGGTTACCCTCAACCCCCTATGGCTACACCTTC. It yields the protein CASSPWLPSTPYGYTF.

The genes are TRBV11-2 and TRBJ2-7; D gene uncertain. The CDR3 spans 15 residues. Germline V gene sequence: CDR1 SGHAT, CDR2 FQNNGV. V was cut by 1 base and J by 2 bases, with 12 bases left in between. The CDR3 protein is CASSLGRTLTYEQYV. For the CDR3, the DNA is TGTGCCAGCAGCTTAGGGCGCACACTCACCTACGAGCAGTACGTC.

This sequence joins TRBV2 and TRBJ1-2, with a tentative D call TRBD1 (5 bases). Trimming cost V 7 bases and J 1 base, with 10 bases left between them. Looked up from germline, CDR1 is SNHLY and CDR2 is FYNNEI. The CDR3 sequence is 13 residues long. CDR3 loop: CASKTGLNYGYTF. Here the CDR3 DNA reads TGTGCCAGCAAAACGGGGCTTAACTATGGCTACACCTTC.

There are many counts of this clonotype. The J gene is TRBJ2-1, the V gene TRBV20-1; perhaps TRBD2 as D (5 bases). The CDR3 is made up of 10 amino acids. In germline, CDR1 is DFQATT, CDR2 SNEGSKA (reference sequence). V dropped 6 bases and J dropped 9 bases, with 9 bases sitting between them. The CDR3 spells CSAPRGEQFF. CDR3 bases: TGCAGTGCCCCCCGGGGTGAGCAGTTCTTC.

This clonotype turned up a few times. The rearrangement joins TRBV6-5 to TRBJ2-1; 8 nucleotides agree with TRBD2. Germline CDR1 and CDR2: MNHEY and SVGAGI. With 1 base clipped from V and 2 bases from J, the junction kept 4 bases outside the gene matches. This CDR3 region has 16 residues. The CDR3 loop reads CASSYLGSGTYNEQFF. The CDR3 DNA is TGTGCCAGCAGTTACTTGGGTAGCGGGACCTACAATGAGCAGTTCTTC.

The chain recombines TRBV20-1 with TRBJ1-4; 9 bases are shared with TRBD1. This CDR3 has 14 amino acids. Germline CDR1 is DFQATT and CDR2 is SNEGSKA (reference sequence). Trimming took 5 bases from V and 7 from J; bases not matched to a gene: 8. This chain's CDR3 is CSAPRTGVGEKLFF. The CDR3 DNA reads TGCAGTGCTCCCCGGACAGGGGTGGGTGAAAAACTGTTTTTT.

The rearrangement joins TRBV18 to TRBJ1-2; D possibly corresponds to TRBD1 (5 bases). Germline CDR1 and CDR2: KGHSH and LQKENI. The CDR3 totals 14 residues. The V end was cut by 3 bases, the J end by 5 bases, with 13 bases between. The DNA for the CDR3 is TGTGCCAGCTCACCCGGGACGGTACCATATGGCTACACCTTC. This codes for CASSPGTVPYGYTF.

This chain connects TRBV11-3 to TRBJ1-3; 7 nucleotides align to TRBD1. Per germline, CDR1 SGHNT and CDR2 YENEEA. V shed 4 bases, J shed 2 bases, and the junction held 8 bases outside the gene matches. The CDR3 covers 16 residues. This CDR3 is CASSSDRVATGNTIYF. CDR3 in DNA: TGTGCCAGCAGCTCCGACAGGGTCGCTACTGGAAACACCATATATTTT.

There are many counts of this clonotype. The chain carries TRBV20-1 and TRBJ2-5; TRBD1 matches 7 bases. The germline gives CDR1 DFQATT, CDR2 SNEGSKA (reference sequence). The CDR3 extends over 13 amino acids. The V segment lost 5 bases and the J segment 2 bases; nucleotides outside the gene matches: 5. CDR3 protein: CSAYRDRQETQYF. The DNA of the CDR3 is TGCAGTGCTTACCGGGACAGACAAGAGACCCAGTACTTC.

This chain links TRBV5-1 with TRBJ2-7; 9 bases align to TRBD1. The ends lost 4 bases at V and 2 bases at J; junction bases unmatched: 13. CDR3 size: 17 residues. Germline V gene sequence: CDR1 SGHRS, CDR2 YFSETQ. The CDR3: CASSEGQGNRGAYEQYF. CDR3 sequence (DNA): TGCGCCAGCAGCGAAGGACAGGGGAATCGGGGGGCCTACGAGCAGTACTTC.

This sequence joins TRBV3-1 and TRBJ2-7; 10 positions match TRBD2. There are 15 residues in the CDR3. Trimming at V came to 0 bases and at J to 6 bases, leaving 5 bases not matched to a gene. Germline assignment: CDR1 LGHDT and CDR2 YNNKEL (reference sequence). The chain's CDR3 is CASSQDSSGSGEQYF. The CDR3 DNA reads as TGTGCCAGCAGCCAAGACTCTAGCGGGAGTGGCGAGCAGTACTTC.